This TCR beta chain originates from a study of blood T cell repertoires in COVID-19. Study-level background: PBMCs, B-cell-depleted T cells, or T cells provided the cDNA or gDNA that made up the material.

Assay used: immunoSEQ multiplex PCR; TCRdb lists only in-frame clones, some missing. The table shows around 170,000 clones, with 88% occurring only once. The CDR3 runs to 15 residues. The germline CDR1 and CDR2 sequences are SQVTM and ANQGSEA. The V gene end was trimmed by 7 bases and the J gene end by 7 bases; junction bases not matched to a gene: 11. This TCR came from a woman aged 18-29 years who had recovered from COVID-19. This chain links TRBV29-1 with TRBJ2-2; 11 bases are shared with TRBD2. The specimen sequenced was PBMCs or T cells enriched from blood (not recorded which). CDR3 amino acids: CSGLFRGLADGELFF. As DNA, the CDR3 is TGCAGCGGACTTTTTAGGGGACTAGCGGACGGGGAGCTGTTTTTT.